This TCR beta chain was documented in a study of monozygotic twins with inflammatory bowel disease. Study-level findings and limits: Especially with disease activity, IBD patients had fewer clonotypes in common with others than healthy twins did. The co-twins with IBD showed lower TCRbeta diversity (inverse Simpson) than their healthy siblings.

Eight reactions per sample, run separately, yielded cDNA. TCRdb processed the 5' RACE reads again and assigns one entry to each CDR3 protein, with no DNA. Its listing shows some 300,000 distinct CDR3 sequences. In the case of this clonotype: The target antigen is unknown.

Germline lookup yields CDR1 LNHDA and CDR2 SQIVND (reference sequence). The CDR3 totals 13 residues. This receptor was obtained from a human donor with ulcerative colitis or Crohn's disease, or a healthy co-twin of an affected twin (not recorded which). Sequenced: blood. This rearrangement joins TRBV19 to TRBJ2-7; the D call from TCRdb, TRBD2, cannot be confirmed without DNA. CDR3: CASSINGGYEQYF.